This T cell receptor (beta chain) was sequenced in a study of low-dose radiotherapy and immunotherapy resistance in tumors. Whole-study context: Doses of 0.5 Gy per fraction every 2 weeks, totaling 6.5 Gy, went to Cohort 1. For four cycles from cycle 1 day 1, patients took 300 mg oral aspirin daily.

V gave up 1 base and J gave up 4 bases, with 7 bases separating them. The CDR3 totals 14 residues. Germline CDR1 and CDR2: LGHDT and YNNKEL (reference sequence). cDNA synthesis used a TRAV/TRBV-specific primer set for both chains. TCRs were amplified for 20 to 25 PCR cycles with a constant-region primer and V-primer adapter. mRNA that had been isolated underwent amplification through in vitro transcription. TCRdb recomputed calls from the reads with MiXCR, one row per CDR3 protein. The sample includes roughly 17,000 distinct CDR3 sequences, approximately 70% of them seen just once. The receptor's source is a human donor with advanced metastatic prostate, ovarian, gallbladder or colorectal cancer (not recorded which). This table probably holds off-target reads from a library built for another chain. This chain connects TRBV3-1 to TRBJ1-4; D gene uncertain. In DNA form, the CDR3 reads TGTGCCAGCAGCCAAGGTCTGATTAATGAAAAACTGTTTTTT. Translating gives CASSQGLINEKLFF.